Presented here are 29 T cell receptor beta chains from one specimen sequenced in a study of control samples from healthy donors and cancer patients. TCRdb's table, derived via immunoSEQ multiplex PCR, lists solely in-frame clones and lacks some. The top ten clones hold 2% to 3% of a sample with 150,000 or so clones, 75% to 95% of them seen once. Source material: blood. The source is a man aged 35-49 years in good health.

The gene calls are TRBV30 and TRBJ1-5; the D gene is possibly TRBD1 (6 bases). CDR1 and CDR2 from the germline V gene are GTSNPN and SVGIG (reference sequence). This CDR3 is built from 19 residues. V was shortened by 3 bases and J by 5 bases, with 29 bases between the two germline ends. The CDR3 loop reads CAWSFKGGHPGAVHQPQHF. The DNA for the CDR3 is TGTGCCTGGAGCTTTAAGGGGGGACACCCCGGTGCCGTCCATCAGCCCCAGCATTTT.

This chain uses TRBV6-1 with TRBJ2-7, with D possibly being TRBD1 (6 bases). Trimming pared 2 bases from V and 2 bases from J, leaving 13 bases between. Germline CDR1 MNHNS, CDR2 SASEGT. This CDR3 has 15 amino acids. The CDR3 is CASSEPGQLTYEQYF. As DNA, the CDR3 is TGTGCCAGCAGTGAACCCGGACAGCTCACCTACGAGCAGTACTTC.

This clone has only one observation. V and J are TRBV15 and TRBJ1-1; a weak D match, TRBD1 (5 bases). Trimming pared 2 bases from V and 6 bases from J, leaving 10 bases between. CDR3 length: 13 residues. Germline lookup yields CDR1 LNHNV and CDR2 YYDKDF (reference sequence). DNA of the CDR3: TGTGCCACCAGCAGAATGGGAGGGGCTGAAGCTTTCTTT. Translating it yields CATSRMGGAEAFF.

This clone has only one observation. The chain carries TRBV28 and TRBJ2-2, with D possibly matching TRBD2 (7 bases). The CDR3 length is 15 residues. Trimming removed 8 bases from V and 5 bases from J, with 18 bases in between. Germline values: CDR1 MDHEN, CDR2 SYDVKM. CDR3 residues: CASATGGLGTGELFF. The CDR3 DNA is TGTGCCAGCGCTACGGGGGGCCTAGGGACCGGGGAGCTGTTTTTT.

This sequence joins TRBV19 and TRBJ1-5; possibly TRBD1 for D (5 bases). In germline, CDR1 is LNHDA, CDR2 SQIVND (reference sequence). CDR3 size: 15 residues. Trimming stripped 5 bases from V and 4 bases from J, with 15 bases between. The CDR3 protein is CASSPRDGLNQPQHF. Here the CDR3 DNA reads TGTGCCAGTAGTCCCCGGGACGGTCTTAATCAGCCCCAGCATTTT. Combining the CDR3 with reference TRBV19 and TRBJ1-5 gives the whole variable domain DGGITQSPKYLFRKEGQNVTLSCEQNLNHDAMYWYRQDPGQGLRLIYYSQIVNDFQKGDIAEGYSVSREKKESFPLTVTSAQKNPTAFYLCASSPRDGLNQPQHFGDGTRLSIL.

In this sample, this clone turned up a few times. The gene calls are TRBV21-1 and TRBJ1-5. TRBV21-1 is termed a pseudogene. CDR3 length: 17 amino acids. Written as DNA, the CDR3 is TGTGCCAGCAGCCCTCGACCGGGGACCTCTGTTCGTCAGCCCCAGCATTTT. This translates into CASSPRPGTSVRQPQHF.

This clone was picked up one time. The chain's CDR3 is CSASRNRGYNEQFF. The CDR3 DNA reads TGCAGTGCTAGTCGAAACAGGGGTTACAATGAGCAGTTCTTC. The chain is built from TRBV20-1 and TRBJ2-1, with TRBD1 matching over 7 bases. With 3 bases clipped from V and 4 bases from J, the junction kept 6 bases outside the gene matches. The CDR3 loop spans 14 amino acids. Germline V gene data show CDR1 as DFQATT and CDR2 as SNEGSKA (reference sequence).

This clone was counted a single time. J is TRBJ2-3 and V is TRBV9, with TRBD2 matching over 8 bases. Trimming took 4 bases from V and 4 from J; bases not matched to a gene: 5. This CDR3 has 14 residues. The germline CDR1 and CDR2 sequences are SGDLS and YYNGEE. This CDR3 reads CASSYGGDADTQYF. As DNA, the CDR3 is TGTGCCAGCAGCTACGGGGGGGACGCAGATACGCAGTATTTT.

The CDR3 region is CASSLPAGNQPQHF. Here the CDR3 DNA reads TGTGCCAGCAGCTTACCGGCGGGCAATCAGCCCCAGCATTTT. The V and J genes are TRBV7-8 and TRBJ1-5, with D uncertain. The ends were cut back, 2 bases at V and 2 bases at J, with 7 bases in the middle. The CDR3 loop spans 14 amino acids. The germline V gene encodes CDR1 SGHVS and CDR2 FQNEAQ.

The chain uses TRBV14 and TRBJ1-3; D is undetermined. The V gene's germline CDR1 is SGHDN and CDR2 FVKESK. The CDR3 runs 16 residues. V lost 0 bases to trimming and J lost 0 bases, with 9 bases between them. Here the CDR3 DNA reads TGTGCCAGCAGCCAAGAGTTGATCAGCTCTGGAAACACCATATATTTT. Protein sequence: CASSQELISSGNTIYF.

The chain is built from TRBV5-4 and TRBJ2-7; possibly TRBD2 for D (5 bases). Per the germline V gene, CDR1 is SGHNT and CDR2 is YYREEE (reference sequence). V dropped 1 base and J dropped 5 bases, with 16 bases sitting between them. The CDR3 is made up of 15 amino acids. The CDR3 is CASSLLTTTIHEQYF. The CDR3 DNA is TGTGCCAGCAGCTTGTTAACGACGACTATCCACGAGCAGTACTTC.

This chain joins TRBV7-9 and TRBJ2-7; TRBD2 might be the D (5 bases). This CDR3 region has 14 residues. Germline V gene data show CDR1 as SEHNR and CDR2 as FQNEAQ (reference sequence). Trimming pared 3 bases from V and 4 bases from J, leaving 13 bases between. CDR3 bases: TGTGCCAGCAGCTTCGGAGGATTTGGGTACGAGCAGTACTTC. This codes for CASSFGGFGYEQYF.

This clone has a single count. The rearrangement joins TRBV20-1 to TRBJ2-7, with 8 bases matching TRBD1. The CDR3 runs to 14 residues. Unmatched junction bases numbered 6, after V lost 3 bases and J lost 2 bases. CDR1 is DFQATT and CDR2 is SNEGSKA in the germline V gene (reference sequence). CDR3 region: CSASVRDRPYEQYF. The CDR3 DNA is TGCAGTGCTAGTGTACGGGACAGGCCCTACGAGCAGTACTTC.

The chain has TRBV4-2 and TRBJ1-5, with D perhaps matching TRBD1 (5 bases). Germline CDR1 is LGHNA and CDR2 is YNFKEQ. CDR3 size: 14 residues. V gave up 7 bases and J gave up 0 bases, with 10 bases separating them. The chain's CDR3 is CASIRQCSNQPQHF. Written as DNA, the CDR3 is TGTGCCAGCATTAGACAGTGTAGCAATCAGCCCCAGCATTTT.

The chain combines TRBV5-1 with TRBJ2-3; no definite D call. Between the trimmed V and J ends, which lost 4 bases and 2 bases, there was a span of 11 bases. The CDR3 sequence is 14 residues long. Per germline, CDR1 SGHRS and CDR2 YFSETQ. This CDR3 is CASSPEWPTDTQYF. The CDR3 DNA is TGCGCCAGCAGCCCAGAATGGCCCACAGATACGCAGTATTTT.

The chain uses TRBV6-5 and TRBJ1-2; D gene ambiguous. The CDR3 consists of 11 residues. Germline V gene lookup returns CDR1 MNHEY and CDR2 SVGAGI. V was trimmed by 10 bases and J by 4 bases, leaving 10 bases between them. CDR3 protein: CATYETYGYTF. The CDR3 DNA sequence: TGTGCCACCTATGAAACCTATGGCTACACCTTC.

This rearrangement joins TRBV11-3 to TRBJ2-1, with unresolved D. This CDR3 contains 13 residues. Germline CDR1 reads SGHNT; CDR2 reads YENEEA. V lost 4 bases and J lost 6, with 10 bases in between. CDR3 sequence: CASSSSWVNEQFF. CDR3 nucleotide sequence: TGTGCCAGCAGCTCTAGTTGGGTCAATGAGCAGTTCTTC.

The chain carries TRBV4-1 and TRBJ2-4; D is perhaps TRBD2 (5 bases). The germline V and J ends were trimmed by 1 base and 8 bases, with 24 bases remaining between them. This CDR3 has 18 amino acids. Looked up from germline, CDR1 is MGHRA and CDR2 is YSYEKL. This chain's CDR3 is CASSQAGSLTGMRYIQYF. CDR3 DNA: TGCGCCAGCAGCCAAGCCGGATCCTTGACCGGGATGAGATACATTCAGTACTTC.

The CDR3 bases are TGTGCCAGTAGCGTACAGGGGTCGAGTAATGAAAAACTGTTTTTT. This gives the protein CASSVQGSSNEKLFF. The chain has TRBV19 and TRBJ1-4; TRBD1 matches at 7 bases. Trimming took 6 bases from V and 4 from J; bases not matched to a gene: 8. Germline V CDR1 and CDR2: LNHDA, SQIVND (reference sequence). This CDR3 spans 15 amino acids.

Only a few counts were recorded for this clone. The J gene is TRBJ1-4, the V gene TRBV18, with D unclear. CDR3 length equals 13 residues. Germline values: CDR1 KGHSH, CDR2 LQKENI. The ends were cut back, 4 bases at V and 7 bases at J, with 10 bases in the middle. The CDR3 DNA reads as TGTGCCAGCTCACGGGAGGAATTTGAAAAACTGTTTTTT. Translated: CASSREEFEKLFF. Full variable domain (remainder filled in from reference TRBV18 and TRBJ1-4): NAGVMQNPRHLVRRRGQEARLRCSPMKGHSHVYWYRQLPEEGLKFMVYLQKENIIDESGMPKERFSAEFPKEGPSILRIQQVVRGDSAAYFCASSREEFEKLFFGSGTQLSVL.

This chain links TRBV4-2 with TRBJ2-6; TRBD1 is a possible D gene (6 bases). CDR3 length: 17 residues. From germline, CDR1 is LGHNA and CDR2 YNFKEQ. Trimming removed 2 bases from V and 0 bases from J, with 11 bases in between. This CDR3 reads CASSQHRVNSGANVLTF. CDR3 DNA: TGTGCCAGCAGCCAACACAGGGTGAACTCTGGGGCCAACGTCCTGACTTTC.

V usage is TRBV27 and J usage is TRBJ2-5; D not resolved. The CDR3 has 15 residues. Germline CDR1 reads MNHEY; CDR2 reads SMNVEV (reference sequence). V dropped 2 bases and J dropped 4 bases, with 14 bases sitting between them. The CDR3 protein is CASSLGPGSGETQYF. CDR3 coding DNA: TGTGCCAGCAGTTTAGGCCCGGGTTCAGGAGAGACCCAGTACTTC.

The chain recombines TRBV7-9 with TRBJ2-2; 7 positions agree with TRBD1. The ends lost 5 bases at V and 1 base at J; junction bases unmatched: 7. Germline assignment: CDR1 SEHNR and CDR2 FQNEAQ (reference sequence). The CDR3 loop spans 16 amino acids. The CDR3 DNA reads TGTGCCAGCAGCACAAAAACAGGGGAGAACACCGGGGAGCTGTTTTTT. The encoded protein is CASSTKTGENTGELFF.

V is TRBV29-1 and J is TRBJ2-7; D ambiguous. Deletions cut 4 bases from V and 2 bases from J, with 9 bases between. There are 12 residues in the CDR3. Germline loops: CDR1 SQVTM, CDR2 ANQGSEA. Written as DNA, the CDR3 is TGCAGCGTTGTACTGGGAACCTACGAGCAGTACTTC. Encoded protein: CSVVLGTYEQYF.

V and J are TRBV13 and TRBJ1-2; perhaps TRBD1 as D (6 bases). Trimming pared 3 bases from V and 4 bases from J, leaving 9 bases between. CDR1 and CDR2 (germline): PRHDT, FYEKMQ (reference sequence). The CDR3 has 13 amino acids. The CDR3 bases are TGTGCCAGCAGCTTGGGGGCCGGCTATGGCTACACCTTC. It yields the protein CASSLGAGYGYTF.

The V call is TRBV3-1 (or the pseudogene TRBV3-2), the J call TRBJ2-1, with 7 bases identical to TRBD1. After removal of 5 bases from V and 3 bases from J, the junction contained 10 bases not matched to a gene. Germline V CDR1 and CDR2: LGHDT, YNNKEL (reference sequence). The CDR3 is 16 residues long. CDR3 sequence reads: CASSSEGAIGYNEQFF. As DNA, the CDR3 is TGTGCCAGCAGCTCCGAGGGGGCTATTGGCTACAATGAGCAGTTCTTC.

The V and J genes are TRBV9 and TRBJ1-1; a possible D gene is TRBD1 (6 bases). V lost 0 bases, J lost 0 bases, and 9 bases lay in between. The CDR3 length is 15 residues. The V gene's germline CDR1 is SGDLS and CDR2 YYNGEE. CDR3 sequence reads: CASSVAGQLNTEAFF. The CDR3 DNA is TGTGCCAGCAGCGTAGCGGGACAATTGAACACTGAAGCTTTCTTT.

The chain couples TRBV29-1 to TRBJ1-3; D gene uncertain. The CDR3 consists of 12 residues. Germline lookup yields CDR1 SQVTM and CDR2 ANQGSEA. V lost 4 bases and J 1 base, leaving 5 bases between the germline ends. This chain's CDR3 is CSVVGSGNTIYF. The CDR3 coding sequence is TGCAGCGTTGTGGGGTCTGGAAACACCATATATTTT.

This chain connects TRBV12-3 or TRBV12-4 to TRBJ1-1, with 7 positions matching TRBD1. The CDR3 totals 13 residues. Trimming at V came to 3 bases and at J to 7 bases, leaving 5 bases not matched to a gene. In DNA, the CDR3 is TGTGCCAGCAGTTTCGCACAGGGGTTTGAAGCTTTCTTT. This gives the protein CASSFAQGFEAFF.